These 10 T cell receptor beta chains came from one sample sequenced in a study of blood T cell repertoires in COVID-19. This table comes from immunoSEQ multiplex PCR, and its TCRdb copy is limited to in-frame clones, with some not included. This table holds about 290,000 clones, roughly 90% found once. Sequencing was done on a sample of peripheral blood. The receptor set was obtained from a woman in her 30s with active or convalescent COVID-19.

The rearrangement links TRBV5-8 to TRBJ2-1, with TRBD1 matching over 12 bases. Germline V gene data show CDR1 as SGHTS and CDR2 as YDEGEE. This CDR3 spans 18 amino acids. Trimming removed 6 bases from V and 0 bases from J; junction bases left unmatched: 10. The CDR3 DNA follows: TGTGCCAGCATCCACGGGACAGGGGGCCCGAGCTCCTACAATGAGCAGTTCTTC. Encoded protein: CASIHGTGGPSSYNEQFF.

The V and J genes are TRBV6-2 or TRBV6-3 and TRBJ1-1, with 11 nucleotides matching TRBD1. The germline CDR1 and CDR2 sequences are MNHEY and SVGEGT. After removal of 4 bases from V and 10 bases from J, the junction contained 8 bases not matched to a gene. The CDR3 extends over 14 amino acids. The CDR3 loop reads CASSSLDRGRRAFF. The CDR3 DNA reads TGTGCCAGCAGTTCCCTGGACAGGGGGCGCCGAGCTTTCTTT.

The genes are TRBV4-1 and TRBJ2-1; 7 bases fit TRBD2. Germline trimming cut 8 bases from V and 8 bases from J; bases unmatched to any gene: 12. Per germline, CDR1 MGHRA and CDR2 YSYEKL. The CDR3 has 14 amino acids. Here the CDR3 DNA reads TGCGCCAGCGACTTCCCTGGGGGGGGGTATGAGCAGTTCTTC. The encoded protein is CASDFPGGGYEQFF.

V and J are TRBV5-6 and TRBJ1-6, with D perhaps matching TRBD1 (5 bases). The CDR3 sequence is 19 residues long. Germline V gene lookup returns CDR1 SGHDT and CDR2 YYEEEE. Trimming cost V 2 bases and J 10 bases, with 28 bases left between them. Written as DNA, the CDR3 is TGTGCCAGCAGCTTCCAGGGAGGCGCGAGACTAGGAAGGTGGTCACCCCTCCACTTT. This codes for CASSFQGGARLGRWSPLHF.

The V gene is TRBV6-2 or TRBV6-3, the J gene TRBJ2-1; 9 bases line up with TRBD2. Germline CDR1 reads MNHEY; CDR2 reads SVGEGT. V lost 5 bases and J lost 4; bases outside the gene matches: 12. The CDR3 is made up of 17 amino acids. Here the CDR3 reads CASSPRGGAGGYNEQFF. CDR3 bases: TGTGCCAGCAGTCCCAGGGGCGGAGCGGGGGGTTACAATGAGCAGTTCTTC.

This clone was observed a single time. V usage is TRBV25-1 and J usage is TRBJ1-1, with D possibly matching TRBD1 (6 bases). The CDR3 runs 17 residues. V dropped 4 bases and J dropped 1 base, with 19 bases sitting between them. Germline V gene lookup returns CDR1 MGHDK and CDR2 SYGVNS. Here the CDR3 reads CASSGRQGRSSNTEAFF. CDR3 DNA: TGTGCCAGCAGTGGTAGGCAGGGGCGGTCTTCGAACACTGAAGCTTTCTTT.

V and J are TRBV7-8 and TRBJ2-3, with D possibly TRBD1 on 5 matching bases. V gave up 7 bases and J gave up 1 base, with 9 bases separating them. Germline V gene lookup returns CDR1 SGHVS and CDR2 FQNEAQ. The length of the CDR3 is 13 residues. The CDR3 sequence: CASKGYGTDTQYF. The CDR3 bases are TGTGCCAGCAAGGGGTATGGCACAGATACGCAGTATTTT. Full variable domain (outside the CDR3, taken from reference TRBV7-8 and TRBJ2-3): GAGVSQSPRYKVAKRGQDVALRCDPISGHVSLFWYQQALGQGPEFLTYFQNEAQLDKSGLPSDRFFAERPEGSVSTLKIQRTQQEDSAVYLCASKGYGTDTQYFGPGTRLTVL.

This chain links TRBV3-1 (or the pseudogene TRBV3-2) with TRBJ2-7; 9 nucleotides line up with TRBD2. Losses at the gene ends were 9 bases for V and 0 bases for J; bases not matched to a gene: 9. CDR1 LGHDT and CDR2 YNNKEL come from the germline V gene (reference sequence). CDR3 length equals 15 residues. Written as DNA, the CDR3 is TGTGCCAGTAGTCGCGGGGGGGCCTTCTCCTACGAGCAGTACTTC. Encoded protein: CASSRGGAFSYEQYF.

The chain employs TRBV30 and TRBJ2-3; 10 nucleotides match TRBD2. The ends lost 0 bases at V and 6 bases at J; junction bases unmatched: 6. Per germline, CDR1 GTSNPN and CDR2 SVGIG (reference sequence). This CDR3 is built from 15 residues. Here the CDR3 reads CAWSVGSSGGDTQYF. The CDR3 coding sequence is TGTGCCTGGAGTGTTGGGTCTAGCGGGGGCGATACGCAGTATTTT.

This clone was seen just once. CDR3 region: CASSSREGANYGYTF. The CDR3 nucleotides read TGTGCCAGCAGTTCCCGTGAGGGGGCTAACTATGGCTACACCTTC. The gene calls are TRBV6-5 and TRBJ1-2, with D possibly TRBD1 on 6 matching bases. Germline lookup yields CDR1 MNHEY and CDR2 SVGAGI. V shed 4 bases and J shed 0 bases, with 12 bases lying between them. The CDR3 length is 15 residues.